Shown below are 11 T cell receptor beta chains from a single sample sequenced in a study of CD8 T cells in ankylosing spondylitis. TCRdb processed the 5' RACE reads anew with MiXCR; each CDR3 protein has one entry. Of about 250,000 distinct CDR3 sequences in the sample, around 8% are singletons; the top ten hold approximately 5%. The sample was blood, either unsorted or a sorted T cell fraction (not recorded which). Receptors originate from a female donor with ankylosing spondylitis or in good health (not recorded which).

There are many counts of this clonotype. The chain couples TRBV4-2 to TRBJ2-5; 11 bases are a match to TRBD2. The CDR3 extends over 16 amino acids. The V gene's germline CDR1 is LGHNA and CDR2 YNFKEQ. After removal of 4 bases from V and 3 bases from J, the junction contained 7 bases not matched to a gene. The CDR3 DNA follows: TGTGCCAGCAGCCCTACTAGCGGGAGTCGGGAAGAGACCCAGTACTTC. Its protein product is CASSPTSGSREETQYF.

The chain uses TRBV28 and TRBJ2-1; D is unresolved. V gave up 5 bases and J gave up 6 bases, with 8 bases separating them. The CDR3 is made up of 12 amino acids. Germline CDR1 MDHEN, CDR2 SYDVKM. The chain's CDR3 is CASSMRINEQFF. The CDR3 nucleotides are TGTGCCAGCAGTATGAGGATCAATGAGCAGTTCTTC.

This clonotype was observed many times. This rearrangement joins TRBV12-3 or TRBV12-4 to TRBJ2-7; tentative D call: TRBD1 (6 bases). V lost 6 bases and J lost 3, with 18 bases in between. This CDR3 is 15 amino acids long. The CDR3 reads CASSPARQALYEQYF. The CDR3 nucleotides read TGTGCCAGCAGCCCAGCCCGACAGGCGCTCTACGAGCAGTACTTC.

This clonotype was recorded at least ten times. The chain carries TRBV29-1 and TRBJ2-2, with TRBD2 matching 8 bases. Trimming at V came to 7 bases and at J to 6 bases, leaving 7 bases not matched to a gene. The CDR3 contains 13 residues. The germline CDR1 and CDR2 sequences are SQVTM and ANQGSEA. The DNA of the CDR3 is TGCAGCGCCAGCGGGAGAGACGCCGGGGAGCTGTTTTTT. Residues: CSASGRDAGELFF.

This clonotype was picked up a small number of times. The CDR3 sequence: CSASFPSSGRDQETQYF. CDR3 DNA sequence: TGCAGTGCTAGTTTCCCTTCTAGCGGGAGGGACCAAGAGACCCAGTACTTC. The J gene is TRBJ2-5, the V gene TRBV20-1; 12 bases agree with TRBD2. CDR3 size: 17 residues. Germline CDR1 DFQATT, CDR2 SNEGSKA (reference sequence). V shed 3 bases, J shed 0 bases, and the junction held 8 bases outside the gene matches.

This clonotype was seen at least ten times. The chain has TRBV28 and TRBJ1-1; 10 nucleotides agree with TRBD1. Germline lookup yields CDR1 MDHEN and CDR2 SYDVKM. J lost 0 bases, V lost 8 bases, and 12 bases had no gene match. The CDR3 is made up of 17 amino acids. CDR3 protein: CASGLTGTGDMNTEAFF. CDR3 DNA sequence: TGTGCCAGCGGACTCACCGGGACAGGGGACATGAACACTGAAGCTTTCTTT.

This clonotype was seen a handful of times. V gene TRBV11-2 combines with J gene TRBJ2-6; TRBD1 matches at 8 bases. From germline, CDR1 is SGHAT and CDR2 FQNNGV. Germline trimming cut 5 bases from V and 1 base from J; bases unmatched to any gene: 10. The CDR3 loop spans 18 amino acids. Written as DNA, the CDR3 is TGTGCCAGCAGCCCGCAGGGGGCGACAGTATCTGGGGCCAACGTCCTGACTTTC. Translated: CASSPQGATVSGANVLTF.

In this sample, this clonotype turned up many times. The V gene is TRBV20-1, the J gene TRBJ2-1, with 10 bases lining up with TRBD2. Germline V gene sequence: CDR1 DFQATT, CDR2 SNEGSKA (reference sequence). CDR3 length: 14 residues. Trimming at V came to 3 bases and at J to 9 bases, leaving 8 bases not matched to a gene. The CDR3, as DNA: TGCAGTGCTAGGAACCTAGCGGGAGTGGGTGAGCAGTTCTTC. This sequence encodes CSARNLAGVGEQFF.

In its sample, this clonotype was seen many times. The J gene is TRBJ1-6, the V gene TRBV10-3, with unresolved D. Per germline, CDR1 ENHRY and CDR2 SYGVKD. There are 14 residues in the CDR3. Trimming left V 10 bases short and J 7 bases short, with 17 bases between. The CDR3 protein is CATQAGHRNSPLHF. The CDR3, as DNA: TGTGCCACTCAAGCGGGTCATCGGAATTCACCCCTCCACTTT.

At least ten counts were recorded for this clonotype. This chain links TRBV5-5 with TRBJ1-1, with 7 nucleotides matching TRBD1. The J segment lost 4 bases and the V segment lost 4 bases, leaving 10 bases of the junction unmatched. The CDR3 contains 15 residues. Per the germline V gene, CDR1 is SGHKS and CDR2 is YYEKEE (reference sequence). The CDR3 region has the DNA TGTGCCAGCAGCGGAGGGGGCGATTTCAGCACTGAAGCTTTCTTT. It yields the protein CASSGGGDFSTEAFF.

Many counts were recorded for this clonotype. The chain links TRBV28 to TRBJ2-7; weak D call: TRBD2 (6 bases). Germline V CDR1 and CDR2: MDHEN, SYDVKM. The CDR3 sequence is 15 residues long. Trimming took off 2 bases at V and 4 bases at J, with 15 bases between the two ends. The CDR3 reads CASSLVGGLRYEQYF. CDR3 DNA sequence: TGTGCCAGCAGTTTAGTCGGAGGACTAAGATACGAGCAGTACTTC.